The 9 T cell receptor beta chains below all came from one sample that was sequenced in a study of tumor-infiltrating lymphocytes in primary liver carcinoma. With a constant-region primer, TCR beta cDNA was made from approximately 510 ng of total RNA. Slightly modified ARM-PCR with three nested multiplex PCR rounds yielded TCR beta libraries. The first two PCR rounds, around 10 cycles each, used TRBV1-TRBV30 forward primers and a C-beta reverse primer. Using its own MiXCR run on the multiplex PCR reads, TCRdb lists one record per CDR3 protein. Of approximately 92,000 distinct CDR3 sequences in the sample, around 68% were seen once. From roughly 21-30 mg of unsorted bulk tissue, DNA and RNA were co-extracted together. The sequenced sample was tumor-adjacent normal liver tissue. These TCRs come from a man in his forties with primary liver carcinoma and hepatitis B virus infection.

As to this clonotype: A read error may be the cause here, since a much bigger clone is one base away. The rearrangement uses TRBV6-5 and TRBJ2-3; D tentatively fits TRBD1 or TRBD2 (7 bases each). The CDR3 loop spans 15 amino acids. CDR1 and CDR2 from the germline V gene are MNHEY and SVGAGI. The CDR3 bases are TGTGCCAGCAGGGGGCTAGCGGAGGGGACAGATACGCAGAATTTT. Its translation: CASRGLAEGTDTQNF.

On this clonotype: This may be a read error: a much more frequent sequence differs by one nucleotide. This chain joins TRBV4-1 and TRBJ2-1; maybe TRBD2 (6 bases). The CDR3 runs to 15 residues. Germline V gives CDR1 MGHRA, CDR2 YSYEKL. The CDR3 nucleotides are TGCGCCTGCAGCCAAGATCCCAGGGAGGACAATGAGCAGTTCTTC. The encoded protein is CACSQDPREDNEQFF.

Ten or more counts support this clonotype. V gene TRBV6-1 combines with J gene TRBJ2-3; either TRBD1 or TRBD2 may supply D (5 bases each). The V and J ends lost 2 bases and 2 bases respectively, with 23 bases between them. The CDR3 contains 19 residues. Per the germline V gene, CDR1 is MNHNS and CDR2 is SASEGT. The CDR3 is CASSERRSSGRKSTDTQYF. The CDR3 DNA reads TGTGCCAGCAGTGAAAGGCGGTCTTCGGGACGTAAGTCCACAGATACGCAGTATTTT.

The gene calls are TRBV19 and TRBJ2-1; 9 bases match TRBD1. The junction had 10 bases not matched to a gene; V was cut back by 6 bases and J by 10 bases. This CDR3 has 14 residues. Germline V CDR1 and CDR2: LNHDA, SQIVND (reference sequence). The CDR3 spells CASRPFFDRGEQFF. CDR3 DNA: TGTGCCAGTAGACCCTTCTTCGACAGGGGGGAGCAGTTCTTC.

Concerning this clonotype: It is likely a read error, because the conserved phenylalanine at the end of the CDR3 is missing. The chain carries TRBV11-2 and TRBJ2-1; 9 positions agree with TRBD2. The CDR3 has 13 amino acids. The germline CDR1 and CDR2 sequences are SGHAT and FQNNGV. Here the CDR3 DNA reads TGTGCTAGCAGCCCAGGACTAGCGTTTGAGCAGTTCTCC. Translation gives CASSPGLAFEQFS.

For this clonotype: No conserved phenylalanine or tryptophan is present at the end of the CDR3, so a read error is the likely explanation. V gene TRBV5-6 combines with J gene TRBJ2-7, with 7 bases that match TRBD2. The CDR3 is 14 amino acids. The ends lost 4 bases at V and 1 base at J; junction bases unmatched: 5. Germline V gene lookup returns CDR1 SGHDT and CDR2 YYEEEE. CDR3 nucleotides: TGTGCCAGCAGCCGAAGCGGGGTTTCCTACGAGCAGTACCTG. Protein: CASSRSGVSYEQYL.

This sequence joins TRBV6-5 and TRBJ1-2; D call uncertain. Germline V gene lookup returns CDR1 MNHEY and CDR2 SVGAGI. The CDR3 consists of 13 residues. V dropped 7 bases and J dropped 9 bases, with 18 bases sitting between them. The CDR3 protein is CASIREPRRSYTF. The CDR3 DNA reads TGTGCCAGCATCAGAGAGCCGCGACGTAGCTACACCTTC.

This clonotype has only one observation. Relative to the germline gene, one junction end is altered; a read error may explain this. The chain carries TRBV29-1 and TRBJ2-5, with TRBD2 identical over 7 bases. CDR1 SQVTM and CDR2 ANQGSEA come from the germline V gene. The length of the CDR3 is 15 residues. The CDR3 sequence: CSVVSGTGGQETQYF. CDR3 bases: TGCAGTGTTGTGTCAGGGACGGGAGGCCAAGAGACCCAGTACTTC.

This clonotype was seen just once. An end of the junction does not agree with germline; a read error may underlie this. The V and J genes are TRBV6-1 and TRBJ2-3, with D possibly being TRBD2 (6 bases). The CDR3 covers 13 residues. Germline V CDR1 and CDR2: MNHNS, SASEGT. The CDR3 sequence: CASKYGRADAQYF. CDR3 bases: TGTGCCAGCAAGTACGGGAGAGCAGATGCGCAATATTTT.